This TCR beta chain was identified in a study of monozygotic twins with inflammatory bowel disease. Study-wide results and caveats: Whereas healthy co-twins had higher TCRbeta diversity (inverse Simpson), IBD patients had lower diversity. No detectable difference in repertoire similarity separated concordant from discordant twins, possibly as a result of limited power.

This CDR3 comprises 15 residues. Germline loops: CDR1 SGDLS, CDR2 YYNGEE. A template switching step added UMIs, each with a 6-nucleotide sample barcode. TCRdb reworked the 5' RACE reads into one entry per CDR3 protein, no DNA. This sample lists approximately 400,000 distinct CDR3 sequences; its ten largest clones have roughly 2.5%. About this clonotype itself: What it recognizes is unknown.

The chain carries TRBV9 and TRBJ1-3. The receptor was isolated from a human donor with ulcerative colitis or Crohn's disease, or a healthy co-twin of an affected twin (not recorded which). What was sequenced was blood. The CDR3 sequence: CASSAAGFSGNTIYF.